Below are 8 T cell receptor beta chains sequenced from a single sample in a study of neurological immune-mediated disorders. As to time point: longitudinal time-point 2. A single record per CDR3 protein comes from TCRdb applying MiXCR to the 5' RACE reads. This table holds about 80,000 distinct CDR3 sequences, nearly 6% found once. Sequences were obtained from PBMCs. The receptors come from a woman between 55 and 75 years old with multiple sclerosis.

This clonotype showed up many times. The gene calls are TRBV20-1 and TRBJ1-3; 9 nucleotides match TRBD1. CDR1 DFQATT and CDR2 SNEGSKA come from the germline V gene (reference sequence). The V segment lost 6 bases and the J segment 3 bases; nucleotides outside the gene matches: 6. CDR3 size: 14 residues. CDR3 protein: CSASTGGLGNTIYF. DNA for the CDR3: TGCAGTGCATCTACAGGGGGCCTTGGAAACACCATATATTTT.

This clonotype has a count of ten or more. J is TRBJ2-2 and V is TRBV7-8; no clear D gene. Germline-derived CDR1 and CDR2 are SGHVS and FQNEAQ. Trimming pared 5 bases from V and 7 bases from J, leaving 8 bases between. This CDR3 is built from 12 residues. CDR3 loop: CASSLPGGELFF. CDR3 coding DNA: TGTGCCAGCAGCCTTCCTGGCGGGGAGCTGTTTTTT. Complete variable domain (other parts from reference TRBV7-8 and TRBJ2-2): GAGVSQSPRYKVAKRGQDVALRCDPISGHVSLFWYQQALGQGPEFLTYFQNEAQLDKSGLPSDRFFAERPEGSVSTLKIQRTQQEDSAVYLCASSLPGGELFFGEGSRLTVL.

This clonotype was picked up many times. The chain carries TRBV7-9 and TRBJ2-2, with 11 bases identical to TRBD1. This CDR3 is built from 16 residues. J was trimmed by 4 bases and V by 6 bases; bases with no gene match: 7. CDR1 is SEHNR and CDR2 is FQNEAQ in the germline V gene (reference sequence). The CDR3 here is CASRFGQGAATGELFF. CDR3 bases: TGTGCCAGCAGATTTGGACAGGGGGCCGCCACCGGGGAGCTGTTTTTT.

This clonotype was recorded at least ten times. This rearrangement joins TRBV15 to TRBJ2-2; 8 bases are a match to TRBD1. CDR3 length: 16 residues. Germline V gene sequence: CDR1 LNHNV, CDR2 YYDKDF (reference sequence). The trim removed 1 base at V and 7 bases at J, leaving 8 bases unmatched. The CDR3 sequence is CATSRVLETGDGELFF. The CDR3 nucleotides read TGTGCCACCAGCAGAGTGCTCGAGACAGGGGACGGGGAGCTGTTTTTT.

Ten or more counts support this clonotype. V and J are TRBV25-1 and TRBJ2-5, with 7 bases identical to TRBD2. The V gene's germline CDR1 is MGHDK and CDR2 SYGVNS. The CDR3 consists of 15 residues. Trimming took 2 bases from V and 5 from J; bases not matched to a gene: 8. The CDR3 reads CASSETSAGFETQYF. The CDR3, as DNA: TGTGCCAGCAGTGAAACTAGCGCAGGTTTTGAGACCCAGTACTTC.

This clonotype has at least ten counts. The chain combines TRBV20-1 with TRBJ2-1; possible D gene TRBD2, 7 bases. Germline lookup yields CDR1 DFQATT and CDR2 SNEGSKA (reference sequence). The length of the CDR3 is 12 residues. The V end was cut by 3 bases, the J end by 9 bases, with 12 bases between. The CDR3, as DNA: TGCAGTGCTAGCGGGGGGCTTGGTGAGCAGTTCTTC. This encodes CSASGGLGEQFF.

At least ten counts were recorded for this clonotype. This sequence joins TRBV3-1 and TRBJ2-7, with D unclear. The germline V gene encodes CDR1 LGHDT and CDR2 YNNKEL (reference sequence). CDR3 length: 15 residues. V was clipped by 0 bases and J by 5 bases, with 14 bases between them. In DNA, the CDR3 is TGTGCCAGCAGCCAAGAAGTAGGAGTTTCCCACGAGCAGTACTTC. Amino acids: CASSQEVGVSHEQYF.

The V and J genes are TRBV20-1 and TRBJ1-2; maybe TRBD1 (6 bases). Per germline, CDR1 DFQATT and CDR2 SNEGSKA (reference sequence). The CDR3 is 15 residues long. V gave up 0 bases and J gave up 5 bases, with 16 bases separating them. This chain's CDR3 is CSARDPGRGAYGYTF. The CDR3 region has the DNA TGCAGTGCTAGAGATCCGGGACGGGGGGCATATGGCTACACCTTC.